This passage covers 12 T cell receptor beta chains from one sample sequenced in a study of shared clonotypes between healthy human individuals. Sequencing used immunoSEQ multiplex PCR; TCRdb keeps in-frame clones, though not all of them. The table has about 1.1 million clones, about 80% seen once. The material sequenced was memory CD4+ T cells from PBMCs. The subset: CD45RA-negative fraction. The receptors stem from a man between 18 and 29 years old in good health. Some clones in this sample may be carry-over from other donors' samples.

This clone was picked up a small number of times. The V gene is TRBV28, the J gene TRBJ1-1; D ambiguous. Germline V gene data show CDR1 as MDHEN and CDR2 as SYDVKM. V was shortened by 5 bases and J by 9 bases, with 16 bases between the two germline ends. This CDR3 region has 13 residues. This chain's CDR3 is CASSNPSPQKAFF. DNA of the CDR3: TGTGCCAGCAGTAACCCGAGTCCGCAGAAAGCTTTCTTT.

A word on this clone: Within the sample, other DNA sequences also encode this same CDR3. V gene TRBV14 combines with J gene TRBJ1-1; a possible D gene is TRBD1 (6 bases). The V and J ends lost 4 bases and 1 base respectively, with 7 bases between them. CDR3 length: 13 amino acids. In germline, CDR1 is SGHDN, CDR2 FVKESK. CDR3 nucleotide sequence: TGTGCCAGCAGCCTACAGGGGAACACTGAAGCTTTCTTT. Its protein is CASSLQGNTEAFF. Full variable domain (rest looked up from reference TRBV14 and TRBJ1-1): EAGVTQFPSHSVIEKGQTVTLRCDPISGHDNLYWYRRVMGKEIKFLLHFVKESKQDESGMPNNRFLAERTGGTYSTLKVQPAELEDSGVYFCASSLQGNTEAFFGQGTRLTVV.

The chain recombines TRBV11-2 with TRBJ1-2; 9 positions agree with TRBD1. The germline gives CDR1 SGHAT, CDR2 FQNNGV. The CDR3 loop spans 14 amino acids. Losses at the gene ends were 1 base for V and 4 bases for J; bases not matched to a gene: 1. The CDR3 DNA sequence: TGTGCCAGCAGCTTAGGACAGGGGGGCTATGGCTACACCTTC. The encoded protein is CASSLGQGGYGYTF.

The chain is built from TRBV5-4 and TRBJ2-2; a possible D gene is TRBD2 (5 bases). Trimming took 0 bases from V and 6 from J, leaving 12 bases between them. The CDR3 has 15 residues. In germline, CDR1 is SGHNT, CDR2 YYREEE (reference sequence). The CDR3, as DNA: TGTGCCAGCAGCTTGGAGGGAGTGATTCCCGGGGAGCTGTTTTTT. Translation: CASSLEGVIPGELFF.

V usage is TRBV27 and J usage is TRBJ1-2, with TRBD1 matching over 8 bases. J was trimmed by 5 bases and V by 5 bases; bases with no gene match: 4. This CDR3 comprises 13 residues. Per germline, CDR1 MNHEY and CDR2 SMNVEV (reference sequence). For the CDR3, the DNA is TGTGCCAGCAGTAAGGACAGGGCGTATGGCTACACCTTC. Translation: CASSKDRAYGYTF.

The V gene is TRBV5-1, the J gene TRBJ2-5; D could derive from TRBD1 or TRBD2 (6 bases each). This CDR3 is 15 amino acids long. Germline assignment: CDR1 SGHRS and CDR2 YFSETQ. Trimming removed 7 bases from V and 4 bases from J, with 20 bases in between. CDR3 amino acids: CASGVWGAQGETQYF. The CDR3 coding sequence is TGCGCCAGCGGGGTTTGGGGGGCACAGGGAGAGACCCAGTACTTC.

The V gene is TRBV18, the J gene TRBJ1-2, with 9 bases identical to TRBD1. Unmatched junction bases numbered 15, after V lost 8 bases and J lost 5 bases. Germline V gives CDR1 KGHSH, CDR2 LQKENI. The CDR3 length is 16 residues. This chain's CDR3 is CASGQGTGGQGYGYTF. DNA of the CDR3: TGTGCCAGCGGACAAGGAACAGGGGGCCAAGGGTATGGCTACACCTTC.

V is TRBV30 and J is TRBJ2-5; D assignment may be TRBD1 or TRBD2 (6 bases each). The assigned J gene may be wrong: the sequence end matches TRBJ2-7 better. The CDR3 is 12 amino acids. Germline V gives CDR1 GTSNPN, CDR2 SVGIG (reference sequence). CDR3 in DNA: TGTGCCTGGAGTAGGAGGGGGGACGAGCAGTACTTC. It codes for CAWSRRGDEQYF.

In this sample, this clone turned up a few times. The rearrangement joins TRBV30 to TRBJ1-6; TRBD1 agrees at 11 bases. CDR3 length: 15 residues. V gave up 6 bases and J gave up 5 bases; unmatched junction bases: 6. Germline CDR1 GTSNPN, CDR2 SVGIG (reference sequence). The CDR3 region is CACPGQGADNSPLHF. Written as DNA, the CDR3 is TGTGCCTGCCCCGGACAGGGGGCCGATAATTCACCCCTCCACTTT.

The V call is TRBV6-4, the J call TRBJ1-5, with D perhaps TRBD1 (6 bases). The CDR3 totals 17 residues. Germline CDR1 reads MRHNA; CDR2 reads SNTAGT. The V end lost 0 bases, the J end lost 7 bases, and 19 bases lay between the germline ends. The CDR3 region is CASSDSTFRGGPQPQHF. In DNA, the CDR3 is TGTGCCAGCAGTGACTCGACATTCCGGGGGGGCCCCCAGCCCCAGCATTTT.

Details on this clone: A single base separates this from a much larger clone, so it may be a read error. The chain employs TRBV6-5 and TRBJ1-1; possibly TRBD1 for D (6 bases). The V end lost 5 bases, the J end lost 4 bases, and 8 bases lay between the germline ends. The CDR3 spans 12 residues. Germline CDR1 reads MNHEY; CDR2 reads SVGAGI. The CDR3 nucleotides are TGTGCCAGCAGTCAAGGGGGCACTGAAGCTTTCTTT. Its protein product is CASSQGGTEAFF.

A word on this clone: A far larger clone is only one base removed, so a read error is likely. The rearrangement uses TRBV19 and TRBJ2-5; D unclear. This CDR3 contains 11 residues. The germline CDR1 and CDR2 sequences are LNHDA and SQIVND (reference sequence). The DNA for the CDR3 is TGTGCCAGTAGTATGCACCAGACCCAGCACTTC. Translating gives CASSMHQTQHF.